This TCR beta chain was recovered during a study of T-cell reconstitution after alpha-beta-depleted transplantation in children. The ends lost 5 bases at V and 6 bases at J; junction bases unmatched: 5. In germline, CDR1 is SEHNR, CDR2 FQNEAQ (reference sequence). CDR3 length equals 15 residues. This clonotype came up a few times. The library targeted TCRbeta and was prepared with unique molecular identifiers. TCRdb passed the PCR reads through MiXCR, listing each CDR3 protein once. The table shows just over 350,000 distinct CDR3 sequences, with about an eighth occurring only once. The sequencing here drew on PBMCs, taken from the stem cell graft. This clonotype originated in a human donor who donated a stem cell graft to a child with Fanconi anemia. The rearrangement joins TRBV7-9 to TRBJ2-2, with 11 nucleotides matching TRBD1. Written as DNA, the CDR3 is TGTGCCAGCAGCGCGGACAGGGGGCGCCCCGGGGAGCTGTTTTTT. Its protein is CASSADRGRPGELFF.